The 29 T cell receptor beta chains listed next were all sequenced from one sample in a study of cytomegalovirus exposure and HLA in healthy donors. PCR amplification relied on 60 Vbeta primers (plus 13 Jbeta primers). The method was immunoSEQ multiplex PCR; TCRdb's version includes in-frame clones alone and lacks a portion of them. The sample lists roughly 100,000 clones, about two thirds occurring once. Sample: PBMCs. All receptors come from a woman aged 50 to 60 in good health and CMV-seropositive.

The V and J genes are TRBV30 and TRBJ2-7; TRBD2 matches at 7 bases. The CDR3 contains 13 residues. After removal of 0 bases from V and 3 bases from J, the junction contained 2 bases not matched to a gene. Germline CDR1 GTSNPN, CDR2 SVGIG (reference sequence). The CDR3 nucleotides are TGTGCCTGGAGTGTGCGCGGGGGCTACGAGCAGTACTTC. Translation gives CAWSVRGGYEQYF.

The chain links TRBV2 to TRBJ1-2; TRBD1 might be the D (5 bases). Germline CDR1 and CDR2: SNHLY and FYNNEI. The V gene lost 2 bases and the J gene lost 8 bases, with 12 bases spanning the gap. This CDR3 region has 13 residues. For the CDR3, the DNA is TGTGCCAGCAGTGAACAGGGTAGTCTGGGCTACACCTTC. This codes for CASSEQGSLGYTF.

This clone is a singleton in its sample. This rearrangement joins TRBV7-6 to TRBJ1-1; D may be TRBD1 (5 bases). The germline V gene encodes CDR1 SGHVS and CDR2 FNYEAQ. V lost 1 base and J 0 bases, leaving 12 bases between the germline ends. The length of the CDR3 is 16 residues. DNA of the CDR3: TGTGCCAGCAGCTTAGAAGGGGAGGGGCTGAACACTGAAGCTTTCTTT. Translation: CASSLEGEGLNTEAFF.

In this sample, this clone turned up once. The chain employs TRBV28 and TRBJ1-6; D might be TRBD1 (6 bases). The germline gives CDR1 MDHEN, CDR2 SYDVKM. The CDR3 extends over 14 amino acids. Trimming took 4 bases from V and 10 from J, leaving 14 bases between them. The CDR3, as DNA: TGTGCCAGCAGTTCACAGGGAAAGGAGTCACCCCTCCACTTT. This encodes CASSSQGKESPLHF.

This clone was found a few times. The V gene is TRBV7-9, the J gene TRBJ2-3; 7 nucleotides line up with TRBD1. In germline, CDR1 is SEHNR, CDR2 FQNEAQ (reference sequence). CDR3 size: 16 residues. Trimming cost V 0 bases and J 3 bases; bases outside gene matches: 6. The CDR3 DNA follows: TGTGCCAGCAGCTTAGCGCAAGGGACAGAGACAGATACGCAGTATTTT. It specifies CASSLAQGTETDTQYF.

This clone was observed a handful of times. The V gene is TRBV28, the J gene TRBJ1-6; D is undetermined. Germline values: CDR1 MDHEN, CDR2 SYDVKM. The CDR3 has 18 amino acids. V lost 3 bases, J lost 0 bases, and 15 bases lay in between. The CDR3 DNA is TGTGCCAGCAGTTTCCCGGGGTCCAGTAGCTCCTATAATTCACCCCTCCACTTT. Its translation: CASSFPGSSSSYNSPLHF.

The J gene is TRBJ1-2, the V gene TRBV7-9, with 8 bases that match TRBD1. Trimming at V came to 1 base and at J to 8 bases, leaving 9 bases not matched to a gene. The CDR3 has 15 amino acids. Germline CDR1 and CDR2: SEHNR and FQNEAQ (reference sequence). CDR3 residues: CASSLVGRGQEGYTF. The CDR3 region has the DNA TGTGCCAGCAGCTTAGTTGGCAGGGGGCAGGAGGGCTACACCTTC.

The chain carries TRBV27 and TRBJ1-6; 8 bases are shared with TRBD1. V lost 3 bases to trimming and J lost 9 bases; unmatched junction nucleotides: 4. Germline loops: CDR1 MNHEY, CDR2 SMNVEV (reference sequence). This CDR3 contains 14 residues. CDR3 sequence: CASSFDRGFSPLHF. The CDR3 bases are TGTGCCAGCAGTTTCGACAGGGGTTTTTCACCCCTCCACTTT.

The chain has TRBV7-2 and TRBJ1-2; the D gene is possibly TRBD1 (5 bases). Germline V gives CDR1 SGHTA, CDR2 FQGNSA. There are 14 residues in the CDR3. V shed 11 bases and J shed 6 bases, with 22 bases lying between them. The CDR3 loop reads CAGSYADRANGYTF. Written as DNA, the CDR3 is TGTGCCGGAAGCTATGCCGACAGAGCTAATGGCTACACCTTC.

V and J are TRBV9 and TRBJ1-1; D ambiguous. The germline V gene encodes CDR1 SGDLS and CDR2 YYNGEE. V lost 4 bases, J lost 7 bases, and 14 bases lay in between. CDR3 length equals 13 residues. The CDR3, as DNA: TGTGCCAGCAGCCCCCGTGGAGGGTTTGAAGCTTTCTTT. Translation: CASSPRGGFEAFF.

This clone has only a few counts. For the CDR3, the DNA is TGTGCCAGCAGCTCGGGACAGGGGAGGACTGAAGCTTTCTTT. Translated, it gives CASSSGQGRTEAFF. The V call is TRBV7-9, the J call TRBJ1-1; 10 bases match TRBD1. Germline CDR1 reads SEHNR; CDR2 reads FQNEAQ (reference sequence). This CDR3 spans 14 amino acids. V trimming: 4 bases; J trimming: 5 bases; junction bases outside the gene matches: 4.

The V call is TRBV5-4, the J call TRBJ2-5; 8 nucleotides agree with TRBD1. Germline V gives CDR1 SGHNT, CDR2 YYREEE (reference sequence). The CDR3 has 15 amino acids. V lost 1 base and J lost 5; bases outside the gene matches: 7. DNA for the CDR3: TGTGCCAGCAGCTTGCCGAGGACAGGGATTGAGACCCAGTACTTC. Amino acid sequence: CASSLPRTGIETQYF. Full variable domain (rest looked up from reference TRBV5-4 and TRBJ2-5): ETGVTQSPTHLIKTRGQQVTLRCSSQSGHNTVSWYQQALGQGPQFIFQYYREEENGRGNFPPRFSGLQFPNYSSELNVNALELDDSALYLCASSLPRTGIETQYFGPGTRLLVL.

The CDR3 loop is CASSEAFGRYEQFF. For the CDR3, the DNA is TGTGCCAGCAGTGAAGCTTTTGGGAGATATGAGCAGTTCTTC. This rearrangement joins TRBV6-1 to TRBJ2-1, with D perhaps TRBD2 (5 bases). The CDR3 consists of 14 residues. In germline, CDR1 is MNHNS, CDR2 SASEGT. The V end was cut by 0 bases, the J end by 8 bases, with 11 bases between.

The gene calls are TRBV30 and TRBJ1-1, with a weak D call TRBD1 (6 bases). The V gene's germline CDR1 is GTSNPN and CDR2 SVGIG (reference sequence). Deletions cut 1 base from V and 6 bases from J, with 12 bases between. This CDR3 spans 13 amino acids. This chain's CDR3 is CAWSADRRAEAFF. CDR3 bases: TGTGCCTGGAGTGCCGACAGGCGGGCTGAAGCTTTCTTT.

This clone came up a few times. The chain combines TRBV5-1 with TRBJ2-3; D may be TRBD2 (6 bases). Trimming removed 7 bases from V and 7 bases from J, with 19 bases in between. The germline V gene has CDR1 SGHRS and CDR2 YFSETQ. The CDR3 loop spans 14 amino acids. CDR3 amino acids: CASSPGSSGYTQYF. CDR3 nucleotides: TGCGCCAGCTCCCCCGGGAGCTCCGGTTATACGCAGTATTTT. Looking up the rest from reference TRBV5-1 and TRBJ2-3 gives the full variable domain: KAGVTQTPRYLIKTRGQQVTLSCSPISGHRSVSWYQQTPGQGLQFLFEYFSETQRNKGNFPGRFSGRQFSNSRSEMNVSTLELGDSALYLCASSPGSSGYTQYFGPGTRLTVL.

This clone showed up just a few times. This sequence joins TRBV2 and TRBJ1-1, with 7 bases identical to TRBD1. CDR1 SNHLY and CDR2 FYNNEI come from the germline V gene. This CDR3 contains 15 residues. With V trimmed by 2 bases and J by 2 bases, 5 bases remained unmatched. CDR3 protein: CASSELGTANTEAFF. The CDR3 DNA sequence: TGTGCCAGCAGTGAATTAGGGACAGCCAACACTGAAGCTTTCTTT. Using reference TRBV2 and TRBJ1-1 for the parts outside the CDR3, the full variable domain is EPEVTQTPSHQVTQMGQEVILRCVPISNHLYFYWYRQILGQKVEFLVSFYNNEISEKSEIFDDQFSVERPDGSNFTLKIRSTKLEDSAMYFCASSELGTANTEAFFGQGTRLTVV.

V usage is TRBV6-6 and J usage is TRBJ1-4; D call uncertain. The length of the CDR3 is 15 residues. Trimming stripped 2 bases from V and 4 bases from J, with 11 bases between. The germline CDR1 and CDR2 sequences are MNHNY and SVGAGI (reference sequence). CDR3 in amino acids: CASSYDGGRNEKLFF. Written as DNA, the CDR3 is TGTGCCAGCAGTTACGATGGCGGCCGTAATGAAAAACTGTTTTTT.

The chain has TRBV18 and TRBJ2-5; no definite D call. This CDR3 is built from 14 residues. Germline V gives CDR1 KGHSH, CDR2 LQKENI. Trimming took 3 bases from V and 1 from J, leaving 9 bases between them. CDR3 region: CASSPANSQETQYF. The CDR3 nucleotides read TGTGCCAGCTCACCGGCGAACAGCCAAGAGACCCAGTACTTC.

The chain uses TRBV9 and TRBJ1-1; 7 positions agree with TRBD1. Per the germline V gene, CDR1 is SGDLS and CDR2 is YYNGEE. Trimming at V came to 5 bases and at J to 1 base, leaving 5 bases not matched to a gene. This CDR3 spans 14 amino acids. CDR3: CASSKGAGNTEAFF. DNA of the CDR3: TGTGCCAGCAGTAAGGGGGCAGGGAACACTGAAGCTTTCTTT.

The V and J genes are TRBV7-9 and TRBJ2-5; 10 bases align to TRBD1. Germline CDR1 is SEHNR and CDR2 is FQNEAQ (reference sequence). Trimming took 4 bases from V and 2 from J; bases not matched to a gene: 7. The CDR3 is 16 residues long. The CDR3: CASSSGDRGLQETQYF. CDR3 DNA sequence: TGTGCCAGCAGCTCTGGGGACAGGGGACTTCAAGAGACCCAGTACTTC.

The rearrangement joins TRBV28 to TRBJ2-1; tentative D call: TRBD1 (6 bases). The germline gives CDR1 MDHEN, CDR2 SYDVKM. V shed 2 bases and J shed 5 bases, with 10 bases lying between them. The CDR3 totals 14 residues. The CDR3 DNA reads as TGTGCCAGCAGTTTAGTAGGGGGAAACAATGAGCAGTTCTTC. Encoded protein: CASSLVGGNNEQFF.

The sample holds one count of this clone. The chain uses TRBV10-3 and TRBJ2-1; 7 positions agree with TRBD1. Germline CDR1 reads ENHRY; CDR2 reads SYGVKD. The CDR3 consists of 12 residues. V lost 6 bases and J lost 10; bases outside the gene matches: 6. CDR3 in amino acids: CAISQPDREQFF. The CDR3 bases are TGTGCCATCAGCCAACCGGACAGGGAGCAGTTCTTC.

The chain joins TRBV5-6 to TRBJ1-1; no definite D call. V gave up 1 base and J gave up 6 bases, with 7 bases separating them. From germline, CDR1 is SGHDT and CDR2 YYEEEE. The CDR3 runs to 12 residues. The CDR3 region has the DNA TGTGCCAGCAGCTTGCCACAGTCTGAAGCTTTCTTT. Protein: CASSLPQSEAFF.

The rearrangement joins TRBV27 to TRBJ1-1, with 8 positions matching TRBD1. This CDR3 region has 13 residues. CDR1 is MNHEY and CDR2 is SMNVEV in the germline V gene (reference sequence). V was clipped by 7 bases and J by 5 bases; unmatched bases: 6. The chain's CDR3 is CASKDRARTEAFF. In nucleotides, the CDR3 is TGTGCCAGCAAGGACAGGGCGAGAACTGAAGCTTTCTTT.

The V and J genes are TRBV7-9 and TRBJ2-5, with TRBD1 matching 10 bases. CDR3 length: 16 amino acids. V dropped 1 base and J dropped 5; count of bases not matched to a gene: 7. The germline CDR1 and CDR2 sequences are SEHNR and FQNEAQ (reference sequence). The CDR3: CASSLGDRGLRETQYF. The CDR3 bases are TGTGCCAGCAGCTTAGGAGACAGGGGGCTACGGGAGACCCAGTACTTC.

This chain connects TRBV9 to TRBJ1-1; 7 bases agree with TRBD1. This CDR3 region has 16 residues. Germline-derived CDR1 and CDR2 are SGDLS and YYNGEE. Trimming at V came to 4 bases and at J to 0 bases, leaving 9 bases not matched to a gene. The CDR3 loop reads CASSPGQATMNTEAFF. CDR3 nucleotide sequence: TGTGCCAGCAGCCCTGGACAGGCGACTATGAACACTGAAGCTTTCTTT. Full variable domain (remainder filled in from reference TRBV9 and TRBJ1-1): DSGVTQTPKHLITATGQRVTLRCSPRSGDLSVYWYQQSLDQGLQFLIQYYNGEERAKGNILERFSAQQFPDLHSELNLSSLELGDSALYFCASSPGQATMNTEAFFGQGTRLTVV.

The V call is TRBV6-1, the J call TRBJ2-2; D remains unclear. V was cut by 7 bases and J by 1 base, with 7 bases left in between. There are 13 residues in the CDR3. In germline, CDR1 is MNHNS, CDR2 SASEGT. CDR3 region: CASIILNTGELFF. The CDR3 coding sequence is TGTGCCAGCATAATCTTGAACACCGGGGAGCTGTTTTTT.

The chain's CDR3 is CASSVGGSGALGDTQYF. CDR3 in DNA: TGTGCCAGCAGCGTAGGAGGGAGCGGGGCCCTGGGAGATACGCAGTATTTT. This rearrangement joins TRBV9 to TRBJ2-3; TRBD2 matches at 7 bases. The junction had 12 bases not matched to a gene; V was cut back by 0 bases and J by 5 bases. Germline CDR1 reads SGDLS; CDR2 reads YYNGEE. The CDR3 consists of 17 residues.

This chain uses TRBV28 with TRBJ2-3; 10 nucleotides match TRBD2. The CDR3 sequence is 13 residues long. Germline trimming cut 5 bases from V and 7 bases from J; bases unmatched to any gene: 3. CDR1 and CDR2 (germline): MDHEN, SYDVKM. The CDR3 loop is CASSSGGANTQYF. In nucleotides, the CDR3 is TGTGCCAGCAGTAGCGGGGGGGCGAATACGCAGTATTTT.